One sample yielded the 27 T cell receptor beta chains listed below, sequenced in a study of Ad26.COV2.S vaccination and SARS-CoV-2 variants. The assay was immunoSEQ multiplex PCR, and TCRdb's table has in-frame clones only and misses some. This table has around 400,000 clones, around 90% appearing once. Regarding treatment: roughly 19 received Ad26.COV2.S at low or high dose, single or two shots; 5 received placebo; per-sample allocation not given. Specimens were obtained on day 63 following the first vaccine or placebo injection. The input for sequencing was peripheral blood, taken in a trial of Ad26.COV2.S vaccine versus placebo. Every receptor here comes from a person aged 18-60 years who received the Ad26.COV2.S COVID-19 vaccine or a placebo.

The CDR3 spells CASSYPTRASTDTQYF. In nucleotides, the CDR3 is TGTGCCAGCAGCTATCCTACACGGGCTAGCACAGATACGCAGTATTTT. This rearrangement joins TRBV9 to TRBJ2-3; D gene unclear. V dropped 4 bases and J dropped 0 bases, with 15 bases sitting between them. This CDR3 comprises 16 residues. Germline V gives CDR1 SGDLS, CDR2 YYNGEE. The full variable domain, with the rest looked up from reference TRBV9 and TRBJ2-3, is DSGVTQTPKHLITATGQRVTLRCSPRSGDLSVYWYQQSLDQGLQFLIQYYNGEERAKGNILERFSAQQFPDLHSELNLSSLELGDSALYFCASSYPTRASTDTQYFGPGTRLTVL.

The V gene is TRBV19, the J gene TRBJ1-5; D is possibly TRBD1 (5 bases). Germline V lookup: CDR1 LNHDA, CDR2 SQIVND (reference sequence). V gave up 3 bases and J gave up 7 bases, with 19 bases separating them. There are 16 residues in the CDR3. CDR3 amino acids: CASSIQQGMGMQPQHF. In DNA, the CDR3 is TGTGCCAGTAGTATTCAGCAGGGAATGGGGATGCAGCCCCAGCATTTT.

This sequence joins TRBV5-1 and TRBJ1-1; D not resolved. This CDR3 is built from 13 residues. Germline lookup yields CDR1 SGHRS and CDR2 YFSETQ. Trimming cost V 1 base and J 2 bases, with 6 bases left between them. The CDR3 sequence is CASSLPRNTEAFF. The CDR3 bases are TGCGCCAGCAGCTTGCCTAGAAACACTGAAGCTTTCTTT. The full variable domain, completed using reference TRBV5-1 and TRBJ1-1, is KAGVTQTPRYLIKTRGQQVTLSCSPISGHRSVSWYQQTPGQGLQFLFEYFSETQRNKGNFPGRFSGRQFSNSRSEMNVSTLELGDSALYLCASSLPRNTEAFFGQGTRLTVV.

This chain links TRBV7-6 with TRBJ2-3; 10 bases agree with TRBD2. CDR1 and CDR2 from the germline V gene are SGHVS and FNYEAQ. V lost 1 base, J lost 2 bases, and 9 bases stayed unmatched. The length of the CDR3 is 18 residues. The CDR3 here is CASSLGRLAGALTDTQYF. The CDR3 DNA reads TGTGCCAGCAGCTTAGGGAGGCTAGCGGGAGCCCTCACAGATACGCAGTATTTT. Full variable domain (rest looked up from reference TRBV7-6 and TRBJ2-3): GAGVSQSPRYKVTKRGQDVALRCDPISGHVSLYWYRQALGQGPEFLTYFNYEAQQDKSGLPNDRFSAERPEGSISTLTIQRTEQRDSAMYRCASSLGRLAGALTDTQYFGPGTRLTVL.

This chain uses TRBV9 with TRBJ1-1; D unresolved. V was trimmed by 0 bases and J by 0 bases, leaving 6 bases between them. Germline CDR1 SGDLS, CDR2 YYNGEE. CDR3 length: 14 residues. This CDR3 is CASSVEAVNTEAFF. For the CDR3, the DNA is TGTGCCAGCAGCGTAGAGGCGGTGAACACTGAAGCTTTCTTT.

V gene TRBV9 combines with J gene TRBJ1-4; D gene unclear. The V end was cut by 0 bases, the J end by 4 bases, with 13 bases between. Germline-derived CDR1 and CDR2 are SGDLS and YYNGEE. The CDR3 covers 16 residues. DNA for the CDR3: TGTGCCAGCAGCGTAGTCCTGGGGAGGGTTAATGAAAAACTGTTTTTT. Amino acids: CASSVVLGRVNEKLFF.

This sequence joins TRBV18 and TRBJ1-1, with 10 bases fitting TRBD1. The germline gives CDR1 KGHSH, CDR2 LQKENI. V lost 2 bases, J lost 0 bases, and 3 bases stayed unmatched. The length of the CDR3 is 16 residues. CDR3 loop: CASSPSGTGVNTEAFF. The CDR3 DNA reads TGTGCCAGCTCACCATCGGGGACAGGGGTGAACACTGAAGCTTTCTTT.

The chain uses TRBV7-3 and TRBJ2-7, with TRBD2 identical over 10 bases. The trim removed 2 bases at V and 4 bases at J, leaving 5 bases unmatched. The CDR3 is 15 amino acids. In germline, CDR1 is SGHTA, CDR2 FQGTGA. The CDR3 sequence is CASSLLAGAGYEQYF. DNA of the CDR3: TGTGCCAGCAGCTTACTAGCGGGAGCAGGGTACGAGCAGTACTTC.

The sample holds one count of this clone. The chain joins TRBV19 to TRBJ2-1; 8 positions match TRBD1. Germline lookup yields CDR1 LNHDA and CDR2 SQIVND (reference sequence). The CDR3 runs to 15 residues. With V trimmed by 5 bases and J by 9 bases, 12 bases remained unmatched. The CDR3 DNA follows: TGTGCCAGTAGTCGGGCAGGGGGCGCATGGGGTGAGCAGTTCTTC. It codes for CASSRAGGAWGEQFF.

This clone was seen a single time. This chain joins TRBV5-6 and TRBJ2-7; D is unresolved. Germline CDR1 SGHDT, CDR2 YYEEEE. There are 15 residues in the CDR3. Trimming took off 0 bases at V and 4 bases at J, with 14 bases between the two ends. The CDR3 protein is CASSLAGRSGYEQYF. In nucleotides, the CDR3 is TGTGCCAGCAGCTTGGCGGGCCGAAGTGGGTACGAGCAGTACTTC. The entire variable domain, with the rest obtained from reference TRBV5-6 and TRBJ2-7, is as follows: DAGVTQSPTHLIKTRGQQVTLRCSPKSGHDTVSWYQQALGQGPQFIFQYYEEEERQRGNFPDRFSGHQFPNYSSELNVNALLLGDSALYLCASSLAGRSGYEQYFGPGTRLTVT.

The chain is built from TRBV24-1 and TRBJ2-1; 8 bases are shared with TRBD1. Germline assignment: CDR1 KGHDR and CDR2 SFDVKD. The V gene end was trimmed by 8 bases and the J gene end by 9 bases; junction bases not matched to a gene: 8. The CDR3 extends over 13 amino acids. CDR3 sequence reads: CATTRTGLAEQFF. As DNA, the CDR3 is TGTGCCACCACCCGGACAGGGCTTGCTGAGCAGTTCTTC.

This clone was recorded only once. V and J are TRBV7-8 and TRBJ1-2; D not certain. V lost 4 bases, J lost 0 bases, and 12 bases lay in between. The CDR3 sequence is 15 residues long. Germline loops: CDR1 SGHVS, CDR2 FQNEAQ. The CDR3 region is CASSSAIGPNYGYTF. The CDR3 bases are TGTGCCAGCAGCTCTGCTATAGGGCCTAACTATGGCTACACCTTC. Complete variable domain (other parts from reference TRBV7-8 and TRBJ1-2): GAGVSQSPRYKVAKRGQDVALRCDPISGHVSLFWYQQALGQGPEFLTYFQNEAQLDKSGLPSDRFFAERPEGSVSTLKIQRTQQEDSAVYLCASSSAIGPNYGYTFGSGTRLTVV.

The gene calls are TRBV7-9 and TRBJ2-7; TRBD2 agrees at 9 bases. Looked up from germline, CDR1 is SEHNR and CDR2 is FQNEAQ (reference sequence). With V trimmed by 2 bases and J by 4 bases, 6 bases remained unmatched. This CDR3 spans 15 amino acids. CDR3 loop: CASSLKSGRSYEQYF. DNA for the CDR3: TGTGCCAGCAGCTTAAAGAGCGGGAGGTCTTACGAGCAGTACTTC.

The rearrangement joins TRBV5-1 to TRBJ2-7, with 7 nucleotides matching TRBD2. The ends lost 4 bases at V and 3 bases at J; junction bases unmatched: 7. The germline gives CDR1 SGHRS, CDR2 YFSETQ. The CDR3 totals 14 residues. The CDR3 coding sequence is TGCGCCAGCAGCGGGAGGGGTCAAGACTACGAGCAGTACTTC. Encoded protein: CASSGRGQDYEQYF.

The chain joins TRBV30 to TRBJ1-1; no reliable D call. The CDR3 has 13 amino acids. The V end lost 0 bases, the J end lost 1 base, and 6 bases lay between the germline ends. The germline V gene has CDR1 GTSNPN and CDR2 SVGIG (reference sequence). The CDR3 bases are TGTGCCTGGAGTGTCTCTCCGAACACTGAAGCTTTCTTT. Its protein is CAWSVSPNTEAFF.

This chain uses TRBV7-9 with TRBJ2-7, with 8 bases lining up with TRBD1. The germline V gene has CDR1 SEHNR and CDR2 FQNEAQ (reference sequence). CDR3 length: 14 residues. Trimming took 3 bases from V and 5 from J; bases not matched to a gene: 6. The CDR3 loop is CASSFAGGINEQYF. CDR3 bases: TGTGCCAGCAGCTTTGCAGGGGGCATCAACGAGCAGTACTTC.

The CDR3 region has the DNA TGTGCCAGCGCCCCCTCCGGGACAGGGGACTACGAGCAGTACTTC. Translation: CASAPSGTGDYEQYF. The gene calls are TRBV5-5 and TRBJ2-7; the match to TRBD1 covers 10 bases. From germline, CDR1 is SGHKS and CDR2 YYEKEE (reference sequence). CDR3 length: 15 amino acids. V was clipped by 7 bases and J by 3 bases; unmatched bases: 10.

The V call is TRBV6-5, the J call TRBJ2-3; no clear D. This CDR3 comprises 12 residues. Between the trimmed V and J ends, which lost 2 bases and 5 bases, there was a span of 5 bases. Germline V CDR1 and CDR2: MNHEY, SVGAGI. The CDR3 loop reads CASSYGKDTQYF. The CDR3 nucleotides read TGTGCCAGCAGTTACGGGAAAGATACGCAGTATTTT.

This chain connects TRBV7-8 to TRBJ2-3; no definite D call. The CDR3 spans 12 residues. Deletions cut 6 bases from V and 4 bases from J, with 8 bases between. Germline V lookup: CDR1 SGHVS, CDR2 FQNEAQ. CDR3 loop: CASSSIADTQYF. CDR3 DNA sequence: TGTGCCAGCAGTTCAATCGCAGATACGCAGTATTTT.

The chain couples TRBV4-3 to TRBJ2-1; unclear D gene. The length of the CDR3 is 12 residues. V was cut by 3 bases and J by 10 bases, with 10 bases left in between. CDR1 and CDR2 (germline): LGHNA, YSLEER. The CDR3 region is CASSHETAEQFF. The DNA of the CDR3 is TGCGCCAGCAGCCACGAGACTGCCGAGCAGTTCTTC.

This clone was seen only once. The rearrangement joins TRBV3-1 (or the pseudogene TRBV3-2) to TRBJ2-5, with D possibly being TRBD1 (6 bases). CDR3 size: 11 residues. Trimming took off 5 bases at V and 13 bases at J, with 14 bases between the two ends. CDR1 and CDR2 from the germline V gene are LGHDT and YNNKEL (reference sequence). CDR3 in amino acids: CASSWRTVRYF. The DNA of the CDR3 is TGTGCCAGCAGCTGGAGGACAGTTAGGTACTTC.

J is TRBJ1-3 and V is TRBV5-4; 7 positions match TRBD1. CDR1 is SGHNT, CDR2 YYREEE, per germline (reference sequence). The CDR3 spans 15 residues. The V gene end was trimmed by 4 bases and the J gene end by 3 bases; junction bases not matched to a gene: 7. CDR3 nucleotide sequence: TGTGCCAGCAGCCCGACAGGGTCATTTGGAAACACCATATATTTT. The encoded protein is CASSPTGSFGNTIYF.

The genes are TRBV29-1 and TRBJ2-2, with 8 bases identical to TRBD1. V was clipped by 6 bases and J by 1 base; unmatched bases: 4. CDR3 size: 14 residues. Germline-derived CDR1 and CDR2 are SQVTM and ANQGSEA. In DNA, the CDR3 is TGCAGCGTCCGAACAGGGGGGAACACCGGGGAGCTGTTTTTT. It translates to CSVRTGGNTGELFF.

This clone was observed a few times. This chain links TRBV7-6 with TRBJ2-3, with TRBD1 matching 7 bases. Trimming removed 5 bases from V and 0 bases from J; junction bases left unmatched: 8. The CDR3 loop spans 16 amino acids. Per the germline V gene, CDR1 is SGHVS and CDR2 is FNYEAQ. DNA for the CDR3: TGTGCCAGCAGCACAAGACCGGGACAGAGCACAGATACGCAGTATTTT. Its protein product is CASSTRPGQSTDTQYF.

This chain links TRBV7-3 with TRBJ2-3, with D maybe TRBD1 (5 bases). CDR1 SGHTA and CDR2 FQGTGA come from the germline V gene. The length of the CDR3 is 14 residues. Between the trimmed V and J ends, which lost 5 bases and 6 bases, there was a span of 15 bases. The CDR3 here is CASSPGSGPDTQYF. CDR3 sequence (DNA): TGTGCCAGCAGCCCAGGCTCAGGGCCCGATACGCAGTATTTT.

The J gene is TRBJ1-1, the V gene TRBV7-2; 7 nucleotides match TRBD1. V shed 0 bases, J shed 0 bases, and the junction held 10 bases outside the gene matches. The germline gives CDR1 SGHTA, CDR2 FQGNSA. The CDR3 contains 18 residues. The CDR3 DNA is TGTGCCAGCAGCTTAGCGCTTCCGGGACAGCCTATGAACACTGAAGCTTTCTTT. It specifies CASSLALPGQPMNTEAFF.

This rearrangement joins TRBV9 to TRBJ2-1, with 7 bases identical to TRBD2. V trimming: 2 bases; J trimming: 0 bases; junction bases outside the gene matches: 2. Germline V gene lookup returns CDR1 SGDLS and CDR2 YYNGEE. This CDR3 comprises 15 residues. The CDR3 DNA follows: TGTGCCAGCAGCGTGCGGGGGAACTCCTACAATGAGCAGTTCTTC. This codes for CASSVRGNSYNEQFF.